This T cell receptor beta chain was retrieved from a study of vaccination effects on CD4 cells after COVID-19. Study details: ViraFEST assay sequencing came after antigen-specific CD4+ T cells were expanded with viral peptide pools. It was a median of 72 days after the second dose that post-vaccine samples were obtained.

Germline-derived CDR1 and CDR2 are LNHDA and SQIVND (reference sequence). Trimming took 3 bases from V and 5 from J; bases not matched to a gene: 15. The CDR3 has 17 residues. Subsequent to approximately 9 days of culture, CD4+ T cells were isolated. Each person got two doses of an mRNA SARS-CoV-2 vaccine, BNT162b2 or mRNA-1273. None of the vaccinated had previously contracted SARS-CoV-2, and their nucleocapsid antibodies tested negative. It was on days 3 and 7 that half the medium was replaced with IL-2 medium. Turning to this clone: Its target is not known.

Here immunoSEQ multiplex PCR was the method, and the copy in TCRdb shows in-frame clones only, minus some. The table includes some 69,000 clones, 65% to 80% detected once. This sequence was found in a human donor who received a COVID-19 vaccine. The material sequenced was CD4+ T cells from PBMCs cultured without peptide, taken after COVID-19 vaccination. The chain is built from TRBV19 and TRBJ2-5; 7 bases fit TRBD1. Here the CDR3 reads CASSMTGTGTRWETQYF. The CDR3 coding sequence is TGTGCCAGTAGTATGACAGGGACGGGAACTCGCTGGGAGACCCAGTACTTC.